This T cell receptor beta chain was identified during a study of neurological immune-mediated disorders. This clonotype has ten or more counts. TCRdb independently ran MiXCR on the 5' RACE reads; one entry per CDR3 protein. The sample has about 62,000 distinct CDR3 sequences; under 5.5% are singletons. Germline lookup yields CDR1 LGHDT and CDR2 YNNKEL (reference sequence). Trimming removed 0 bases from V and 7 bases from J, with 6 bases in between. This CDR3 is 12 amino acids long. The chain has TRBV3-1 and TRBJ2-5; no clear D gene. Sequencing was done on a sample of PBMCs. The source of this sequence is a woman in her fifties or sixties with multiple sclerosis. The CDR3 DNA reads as TGTGCCAGCAGCCAAGACGGCTGGACCCAGTACTTC. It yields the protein CASSQDGWTQYF.